This T cell receptor (beta chain) stems from a study of beta chain features in type 1 diabetes. General study points: It was possible that PCR favored shorter templates, equally so in patients and controls.

This CDR3 has 13 amino acids. Between the trimmed V and J ends, which lost 8 bases and 6 bases, there was a span of 14 bases. Germline values: CDR1 SNHLY, CDR2 FYNNEI. The entirety of the isolated RNA underwent reverse transcription, so expressed TCRB transcripts were sequenced. The table came from immunoSEQ multiplex PCR; TCRdb's copy has only in-frame clones and leaves some out. Counted here are hundreds of thousands of clones, about a sixth occurring once; the ten biggest clones make up more than 0.08%. This clone was observed a handful of times. Its antigen is still unknown. This TCR came from a man aged 18 to 35 in good health. The chain combines TRBV2 with TRBJ2-4; a possible D gene is TRBD1 (6 bases). Sequencing was carried out using naive CD4+ T cells from blood. The CDR3 spells CASGYRETNIQYF. DNA of the CDR3: TGTGCCAGCGGATACAGGGAGACAAACATTCAGTACTTC.